This T cell receptor beta chain was sequenced in a study of control samples from healthy donors and cancer patients. Produced via immunoSEQ multiplex PCR; TCRdb's table is partial and in-frame only. This sample has about 97,000 clones; around nine tenths occur once, and the top ten carry under 10%. V lost 4 bases, J lost 0 bases, and 7 bases lay in between. The CDR3 spans 13 residues. Germline V CDR1 and CDR2: ENHRY, SYGVKD. Sequenced material: blood. This receptor was taken from a man aged 25 to 45 in good health. V gene TRBV10-3 combines with J gene TRBJ2-7; D not certain. CDR3 amino acids: CAISADNSYEQYF. Here the CDR3 DNA reads TGTGCCATCAGTGCCGACAACTCCTACGAGCAGTACTTC.